This T cell receptor beta chain was captured in a study of cytotoxic CD8 clonotypes in ibrutinib-treated CLL. Overall study findings and caveats: Baseline clonality, higher than in age-matched healthy donors, tracked circulating CD8+ T-cell counts.

Trimming cost V 6 bases and J 7 bases, with 16 bases left between them. Germline loops: CDR1 MNHNS, CDR2 SASEGT. The CDR3 length is 15 residues. Using immunoSEQ multiplex PCR, the repertoire was profiled, and TCRdb retains in-frame clones only, with some absent. The repertoire holds about 200,000 clones, with about 75% as singletons. Details on this clone: Its cognate antigen is unknown.

The specimen was PBMCs, collected after 12 months of ibrutinib treatment. The gene calls are TRBV6-1 and TRBJ1-6, with a possible D match to TRBD1 (5 bases). This receptor was taken from a human donor with chronic lymphocytic leukemia. The CDR3 nucleotides read TGTGCCAGCAGCGATGTCAGGGCCGGGAATTCACCCCTCCACTTT. The encoded protein is CASSDVRAGNSPLHF.